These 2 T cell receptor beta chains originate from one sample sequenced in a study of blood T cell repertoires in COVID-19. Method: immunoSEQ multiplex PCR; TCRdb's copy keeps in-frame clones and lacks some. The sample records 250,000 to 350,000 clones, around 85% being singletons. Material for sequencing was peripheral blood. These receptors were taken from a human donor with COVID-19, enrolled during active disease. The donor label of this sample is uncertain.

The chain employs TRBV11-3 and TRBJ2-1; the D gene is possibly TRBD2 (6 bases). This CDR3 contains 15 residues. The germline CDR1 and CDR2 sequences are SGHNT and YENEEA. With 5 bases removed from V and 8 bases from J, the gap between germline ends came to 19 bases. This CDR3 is CASSPGLIGEYEQFF. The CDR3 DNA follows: TGTGCCAGCAGCCCGGGACTCATAGGGGAATATGAGCAGTTCTTC.

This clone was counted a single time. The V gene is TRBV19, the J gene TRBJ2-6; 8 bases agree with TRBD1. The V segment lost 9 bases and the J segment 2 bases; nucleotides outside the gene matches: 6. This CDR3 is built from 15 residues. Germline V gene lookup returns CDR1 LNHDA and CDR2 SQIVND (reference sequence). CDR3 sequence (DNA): TGTGCCAGCCGCAGGGGGCAGGCTGGGGCCAACGTCCTGACTTTC. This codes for CASRRGQAGANVLTF.